This TCR beta chain stems from a study of cytomegalovirus exposure and HLA in healthy donors. PCR used 60 Vbeta primers and 13 Jbeta primers. Clones were sequenced by immunoSEQ multiplex PCR, and TCRdb holds only the in-frame ones, with some missing. Of around 150,000 clones in the sample, roughly 80% were seen once. V was clipped by 6 bases and J by 8 bases; unmatched bases: 11. The CDR3 length is 14 residues. CDR1 and CDR2 (germline): MNHEY, SVGAGI. This clone came up once. The source of this sequence is a man aged 18 to 29 in good health and CMV-seronegative. The J gene is TRBJ1-2, the V gene TRBV6-5, with 8 bases identical to TRBD1. The source material was PBMCs. The CDR3 DNA reads TGTGCCAGCAGCCAAGACAGGGGTCTATACGGCTACACCTTC. This encodes CASSQDRGLYGYTF.